The 13 T cell receptor beta chains given below trace back to one sample, sequenced in a study of memory CD4+ T cells and cytomegalovirus serostatus (dated by TCRdb to between 2017 and 2020). Single viable CD3+CD4+CD8-CD45RO+ cells were sorted as memory CD4+ T cells on a FACSAria II. Library preparation was by the immunoSEQ multiplex PCR assay. The table comes from immuneACCESS by way of TCRdb, which keeps in-frame sequences with V and J called. Part of the clones is missing from these tables; in studies checked, under half for an unresolved V gene and the rest for unknown reasons. This sample is represented by tens of thousands of clones; over 65% of them were singletons. The ten largest clones take up 1.5% to 2% of the sample. Sequenced input: memory CD4+ T cells from blood. These receptors all come from an adult in good health and CMV-seronegative.

This chain joins TRBV7-9 and TRBJ2-7; D ambiguous. CDR1 is SEHNR, CDR2 FQNEAQ, per germline (reference sequence). V was clipped by 2 bases and J by 3 bases, with 2 bases between them. The CDR3 length is 11 residues. The CDR3, as DNA: TGTGCCAGCAGCTTACACTACGAGCAGTACTTC. This gives the protein CASSLHYEQYF.

This sequence joins TRBV15 and TRBJ2-7; the match to TRBD1 covers 12 bases. V was clipped by 0 bases and J by 6 bases; unmatched bases: 6. Germline values: CDR1 LNHNV, CDR2 YYDKDF (reference sequence). The CDR3 runs 16 residues. The CDR3 region has the DNA TGTGCCACCAGCAGAGATTACCCGGGACAGGGGGCCGAGCAGTACTTC. It translates to CATSRDYPGQGAEQYF.

This clone has a single count. The chain has TRBV18 and TRBJ2-2, with D perhaps TRBD2 (6 bases). Germline-derived CDR1 and CDR2 are KGHSH and LQKENI. V was pared by 4 bases and J by 6 bases, with 15 bases between. This CDR3 contains 15 residues. The CDR3 coding sequence is TGTGCCAGCTCACAAGCCAATAGCGGACCCGGGGAGCTGTTTTTT. Translated: CASSQANSGPGELFF. Full variable domain (rest looked up from reference TRBV18 and TRBJ2-2): NAGVMQNPRHLVRRRGQEARLRCSPMKGHSHVYWYRQLPEEGLKFMVYLQKENIIDESGMPKERFSAEFPKEGPSILRIQQVVRGDSAAYFCASSQANSGPGELFFGEGSRLTVL.

In this sample, this clone turned up once. The CDR3 protein is CSASGPSEQYF. The DNA for the CDR3 is TGCAGTGCTAGCGGACCCAGCGAGCAGTACTTC. J is TRBJ2-7 and V is TRBV20-1; D is uncertain. The CDR3 is 11 residues long. Germline CDR1 is DFQATT and CDR2 is SNEGSKA (reference sequence). V was cut by 3 bases and J by 6 bases, with 9 bases left in between.

This chain links TRBV30 with TRBJ1-4; maybe TRBD1 (6 bases). From germline, CDR1 is GTSNPN and CDR2 SVGIG (reference sequence). The CDR3 runs 15 residues. Trimming removed 2 bases from V and 8 bases from J, with 18 bases in between. The CDR3 is CAWSFTGTLAEKLFF. The DNA of the CDR3 is TGTGCCTGGAGTTTTACCGGGACATTAGCGGAAAAACTGTTTTTT.

A single count supports this clone. CDR3 in amino acids: CASSSRWRETDTQYF. The DNA for the CDR3 is TGTGCCAGCAGCTCTCGATGGCGGGAAACAGATACGCAGTATTTT. The chain links TRBV11-3 to TRBJ2-3; tentative D call: TRBD2 (6 bases). Germline V lookup: CDR1 SGHNT, CDR2 YENEEA. CDR3 size: 15 residues. Trimming cost V 4 bases and J 3 bases, with 14 bases left between them.

The chain employs TRBV9 and TRBJ2-5; maybe TRBD1 (6 bases). V lost 4 bases, J lost 2 bases, and 12 bases lay in between. From germline, CDR1 is SGDLS and CDR2 YYNGEE. The CDR3 length is 14 residues. The CDR3 loop is CASSPQQGQETQYF. The DNA of the CDR3 is TGTGCCAGCAGCCCCCAACAGGGACAAGAGACCCAGTACTTC. Combining the CDR3 with reference TRBV9 and TRBJ2-5 gives the whole variable domain DSGVTQTPKHLITATGQRVTLRCSPRSGDLSVYWYQQSLDQGLQFLIQYYNGEERAKGNILERFSAQQFPDLHSELNLSSLELGDSALYFCASSPQQGQETQYFGPGTRLLVL.

The genes are TRBV6-1 and TRBJ2-5; D remains unclear. V was clipped by 10 bases and J by 3 bases, with 12 bases between them. Germline CDR1 and CDR2: MNHNS and SASEGT. This CDR3 has 12 amino acids. CDR3 amino acids: CATRGPKETQYF. CDR3 coding DNA: TGTGCCACCCGTGGCCCAAAAGAGACCCAGTACTTC.

This clone showed up just once. This chain uses TRBV18 with TRBJ1-4; 8 positions agree with TRBD1. The CDR3 totals 16 residues. The germline V gene encodes CDR1 KGHSH and CDR2 LQKENI. V lost 6 bases to trimming and J lost 7 bases; unmatched junction nucleotides: 13. The CDR3 DNA sequence: TGTGCCAGCTCCCCAAACGGACAGGGCGTTGGTGAAAAACTGTTTTTT. Its protein product is CASSPNGQGVGEKLFF.

This clone occurred once. V usage is TRBV6-6 and J usage is TRBJ2-1; D might be TRBD1 or TRBD2, each matching 5 bases. V lost 6 bases, J lost 0 bases, and 12 bases lay in between. This CDR3 is built from 15 residues. Germline loops: CDR1 MNHNY, CDR2 SVGAGI (reference sequence). The CDR3: CASRRDLGSYNEQFF. DNA for the CDR3: TGTGCCAGCAGAAGGGACCTAGGCTCCTACAATGAGCAGTTCTTC.

This clone was observed a few times. The V call is TRBV11-3, the J call TRBJ2-7; a possible D gene is TRBD2 (5 bases). V was clipped by 5 bases and J by 1 base, with 15 bases between them. CDR1 is SGHNT and CDR2 is YENEEA in the germline V gene. The CDR3 covers 15 residues. CDR3 amino acids: CASSPPQLGSYEQYF. The CDR3 nucleotides are TGTGCCAGCAGCCCCCCTCAACTAGGGTCCTACGAGCAGTACTTC.

V gene TRBV2 combines with J gene TRBJ1-1, with D uncertain. From germline, CDR1 is SNHLY and CDR2 FYNNEI. Trimming left V 5 bases short and J 1 base short, with 8 bases between. The CDR3 contains 13 residues. The CDR3 DNA sequence: TGTGCCAGCAGTACGGCGGAGAACACTGAAGCTTTCTTT. It is translated as CASSTAENTEAFF.

The chain links TRBV6-1 to TRBJ1-5; D is unresolved. Germline loops: CDR1 MNHNS, CDR2 SASEGT. The CDR3 totals 13 residues. V was clipped by 4 bases and J by 5 bases, with 9 bases between them. The CDR3 region has the DNA TGTGCCAGCAGTGCATCTGGGGATCAGCCCCAGCATTTT. Protein product: CASSASGDQPQHF.